This entry concerns a single T cell receptor beta chain. Its target antigen remains unknown. Per-base quality was not reported, and no clone a single base away is much larger than it. The data were taken from a study of T cell changes during pregnancy in multiple sclerosis (dated by TCRdb to the late 2010s). Regarding the complete study: Changes in the T cell repertoire over the course of pregnancy were examined in this study in women with multiple sclerosis.

The method behind the library was the immunoSEQ multiplex PCR assay. Drawn from immuneACCESS, this table holds only the in-frame rearrangements with V and J called that TCRdb kept. Clones are partly lost; checked studies trace under half to an unresolved V gene and leave the rest unexplained. A total of 68,000 or so clones appear in this sample, 92% of them only once. The ten largest make up over 1.3% of the sample. The clonotype comes from a female donor in good health, enrolled as a control in a pregnancy study. Specimen: peripheral blood, collected in the second trimester of pregnancy.

The base sequence is TGTGCTAGTTCTCGGGAAGAGACCCAGTACTTC. The translation is CASSREETQYF. The V and J genes are TRBV12-5 and TRBJ2-5; the D gene cannot be named for sure. For CDR1 and CDR2, the germline V gene lists LGHNT and FRNRAP. V lost 8 bases and J lost 3 bases; the stretch between them is 7 bases long. Measured from the cysteine to the phenylalanine, the CDR3 is 11 residues long. Only the CDR3 portion is preserved as DNA: 33 bases, with reading frame beginning at the first base.